Following are 20 T cell receptor beta chains from one sample sequenced in a study of T cell repertoires in cytomegalovirus infection. In TCRdb, the reads were re-called with MiXCR into one record per CDR3 protein. Of a few hundred thousand distinct CDR3 sequences in the sample, 26% were seen once. The sequencing input was PBMCs. All receptors come from a human donor in good health (CMV status not recorded). Some clones in this sample may be carry-over from other donors' samples.

The rearrangement joins TRBV12-3 or TRBV12-4 to TRBJ1-1, with D unresolved. The CDR3 consists of 14 residues. Trimming shortened V by 5 bases and J by 1 base, and 11 bases separated the two germline ends. As DNA, the CDR3 is TGTGCCAGCAGTCCCTGGGCCGCGAACACTGAAGCTTTCTTT. This sequence encodes CASSPWAANTEAFF.

The chain links TRBV28 to TRBJ2-7; 10 bases are a match to TRBD2. Germline loops: CDR1 MDHEN, CDR2 SYDVKM. The CDR3 runs to 18 residues. After removal of 6 bases from V and 6 bases from J, the junction contained 20 bases not matched to a gene. Written as DNA, the CDR3 is TGTGCCAGCAGCCCCCTCTCTACTAGCGGGACCCTCGTGGGCGAGCAGTACTTC. Its translation: CASSPLSTSGTLVGEQYF.

This clonotype was detected only a few times. The chain combines TRBV29-1 with TRBJ2-5, with 8 bases identical to TRBD2. After removal of 2 bases from V and 3 bases from J, the junction contained 5 bases not matched to a gene. Looked up from germline, CDR1 is SQVTM and CDR2 is ANQGSEA. CDR3 length: 14 residues. The CDR3 here is CSVESSAGEETQYF. CDR3 DNA: TGCAGCGTTGAAAGTTCAGCGGGGGAAGAGACCCAGTACTTC.

The rearrangement links TRBV20-1 to TRBJ2-1, with 10 nucleotides matching TRBD2. The junction had 10 bases not matched to a gene; V was cut back by 6 bases and J by 8 bases. CDR1 is DFQATT, CDR2 SNEGSKA, per germline (reference sequence). The CDR3 is 14 amino acids. The CDR3 DNA sequence: TGCAGTGCCCGGACTAGCGGATGGGGATATGAGCAGTTCTTC. It encodes CSARTSGWGYEQFF.

This clonotype was seen only a few times. The chain links TRBV7-2 to TRBJ1-1, with 9 bases fitting TRBD1. After removal of 1 base from V and 8 bases from J, the junction contained 2 bases not matched to a gene. This CDR3 has 13 residues. Per the germline V gene, CDR1 is SGHTA and CDR2 is FQGNSA. The chain's CDR3 is CASSLETGGEAFF. The CDR3, as DNA: TGTGCCAGCAGCTTAGAAACAGGGGGCGAAGCTTTCTTT.

The chain combines TRBV27 with TRBJ2-7, with 7 bases that match TRBD2. The CDR3 covers 13 residues. V lost 2 bases, J lost 5 bases, and 3 bases stayed unmatched. Germline V gene sequence: CDR1 MNHEY, CDR2 SMNVEV (reference sequence). The CDR3 sequence is CASSLEAGDEQYF. The CDR3 DNA sequence: TGTGCCAGCAGTTTAGAGGCGGGGGACGAGCAGTACTTC.

The gene calls are TRBV5-1 and TRBJ2-1; maybe TRBD1 (6 bases). The length of the CDR3 is 14 residues. Trimming took 0 bases from V and 8 from J, leaving 12 bases between them. Germline values: CDR1 SGHRS, CDR2 YFSETQ. The CDR3 is CASSLVQGRDEQFF. The DNA for the CDR3 is TGCGCCAGCAGCTTGGTGCAGGGGAGAGATGAGCAGTTCTTC.

The J gene is TRBJ2-5, the V gene TRBV28; 10 positions match TRBD2. Germline lookup yields CDR1 MDHEN and CDR2 SYDVKM. Unmatched junction bases numbered 4, after V lost 8 bases and J lost 1 base. This CDR3 region has 14 residues. CDR3 region: CASEAGGPQETQYF. CDR3 nucleotides: TGTGCCAGCGAAGCGGGAGGGCCCCAAGAGACCCAGTACTTC.

V gene TRBV7-4 combines with J gene TRBJ2-2; 8 bases agree with TRBD2. V dropped 0 bases and J dropped 5; count of bases not matched to a gene: 5. The CDR3 has 16 residues. From germline, CDR1 is SGHVT and CDR2 SQSDAQ. CDR3 bases: TGTGCCAGCAGCTTAGCGAATGGCGGGAGGACCGGGGAGCTGTTTTTT. This codes for CASSLANGGRTGELFF.

The chain joins TRBV6-2 or TRBV6-3 to TRBJ1-5, with D tentatively TRBD1 (6 bases). The length of the CDR3 is 14 residues. The V end lost 6 bases, the J end lost 0 bases, and 9 bases lay between the germline ends. The germline V gene encodes CDR1 MNHEY and CDR2 SVGEGT. The CDR3 region has the DNA TGTGCCAGCAGAAAGGACAGTAGCAATCAGCCCCAGCATTTT. Translated: CASRKDSSNQPQHF.

This chain links TRBV12-3 or TRBV12-4 with TRBJ1-6; no definite D call. The CDR3 is 14 residues long. Trimming pared 5 bases from V and 8 bases from J, leaving 13 bases between. The CDR3 loop reads CASSLEPRDSPLHF. Here the CDR3 DNA reads TGTGCCAGCAGTCTGGAACCTCGAGATTCACCCCTCCACTTT.

The chain uses TRBV12-3 or TRBV12-4 and TRBJ1-2; 8 nucleotides align to TRBD1. CDR3 length equals 14 residues. J was trimmed by 3 bases and V by 5 bases; bases with no gene match: 5. The CDR3 spells CASSKTGEYYGYTF. The CDR3 DNA sequence: TGTGCCAGCAGTAAGACAGGGGAGTACTATGGCTACACCTTC.

This clonotype was recorded a few times. This chain links TRBV11-2 with TRBJ2-5; D might be TRBD2 (8 bases). This CDR3 is built from 15 residues. V was cut by 5 bases and J by 2 bases, with 15 bases left in between. The germline V gene encodes CDR1 SGHAT and CDR2 FQNNGV. CDR3 DNA sequence: TGTGCCAGCAGCACAGGGGCTAGCGGGCAAGAGACCCAGTACTTC. As protein: CASSTGASGQETQYF.

This clonotype was counted only a few times. The V call is TRBV12-3 or TRBV12-4, the J call TRBJ2-7; 8 bases line up with TRBD2. This CDR3 is built from 15 residues. J gave up 2 bases and V 3 bases, and 6 bases lay outside the gene matches. CDR3 in amino acids: CASSLAGGPTYEQYV. As DNA, the CDR3 is TGTGCCAGCAGTTTGGCGGGAGGACCCACCTACGAGCAGTACGTC.

The chain combines TRBV24-1 with TRBJ2-5, with 8 bases that match TRBD2. V was clipped by 3 bases and J by 5 bases; unmatched bases: 10. The CDR3 has 16 residues. Germline V gives CDR1 KGHDR, CDR2 SFDVKD. DNA of the CDR3: TGTGCCACCAGTGATCCGGGACTAGATTTAAGGGAGACCCAGTACTTC. Residues: CATSDPGLDLRETQYF.

This clonotype has just a few counts. V and J are TRBV5-1 and TRBJ1-1; D possibly corresponds to TRBD1 (5 bases). Germline CDR1 and CDR2: SGHRS and YFSETQ. The CDR3 covers 14 residues. V was clipped by 7 bases and J by 4 bases, with 17 bases between them. The CDR3 spells CASGAEAGLTEAFF. The CDR3 DNA sequence: TGCGCCAGCGGGGCCGAGGCAGGCCTCACTGAAGCTTTCTTT.

Many counts were recorded for this clonotype. The chain employs TRBV7-2 and TRBJ1-1, with TRBD1 identical over 7 bases. CDR3 length equals 14 residues. J gave up 3 bases and V 5 bases, and 6 bases lay outside the gene matches. The V gene's germline CDR1 is SGHTA and CDR2 FQGNSA. The CDR3 bases are TGTGCCAGCAGCGCCGGGACAGATTACACTGAAGCTTTCTTT. Its translation is CASSAGTDYTEAFF.

Remarks on this clonotype: The conserved phenylalanine or tryptophan normally closing the CDR3 is absent here, so this likely arose from a read error. V usage is TRBV7-2 and J usage is TRBJ2-1; 9 bases map to TRBD2. The CDR3 has 14 amino acids. With V trimmed by 5 bases and J by 9 bases, 8 bases remained unmatched. Germline V CDR1 and CDR2: SGHTA, FQGNSA. In nucleotides, the CDR3 is TGTGCCAGCAGCCCACAGGGCGGGAGGGGTGAGCAGTTCTCC. Residues: CASSPQGGRGEQFS.

This clonotype was observed a handful of times. V gene TRBV10-3 combines with J gene TRBJ2-1; the D gene is possibly TRBD2 (5 bases). The CDR3 sequence is 15 residues long. Germline values: CDR1 ENHRY, CDR2 SYGVKD. The V gene lost 0 bases and the J gene lost 4 bases, with 10 bases spanning the gap. The CDR3 loop is CAISESSSRYNEQFF. The CDR3 region has the DNA TGTGCCATCAGTGAGTCGTCTAGCCGATACAATGAGCAGTTCTTC.

This clonotype was observed a few times. The chain joins TRBV20-1 to TRBJ2-7; 8 bases map to TRBD2. Germline V gene sequence: CDR1 DFQATT, CDR2 SNEGSKA (reference sequence). The length of the CDR3 is 14 residues. V was clipped by 1 base and J by 3 bases; unmatched bases: 5. CDR3 sequence reads: CSARASGSFYEQYF. The CDR3 region has the DNA TGCAGTGCTAGAGCTAGCGGGTCGTTCTACGAGCAGTACTTC.